The rows below give T cell receptor beta chains drawn from one sample of a study of T cells in Graves' hyperthyroidism and ophthalmopathy. Using its own MiXCR run on the multiplex PCR reads, TCRdb lists one record per CDR3 protein. The sample yields about 350,000 distinct CDR3 sequences, roughly 18% seen once. The sequencing sample was made of blood. The receptors stem from a woman in her thirties or forties with Graves' ophthalmopathy. Both conserved end residues are part of each CDR3. The D gene is left open where the match is weak. Expanded clones get a size class; other rows say once, few or many, or leave the size out.

j_call,d_call,v_call,clone_size,cdr3_aa,cdr3_nt
TRBJ2-7,TRBD1,TRBV12-3/TRBV12-4,many,CASSLDRGGYEQYF,TGTGCCAGCAGTCTTGACAGGGGCGGTTACGAGCAGTACTTC
TRBJ1-2,TRBD1,TRBV20-1,.,CSATGGAGYGYTF,TGCAGTGCTACAGGGGGCGCGGGCTATGGCTACACCTTC
TRBJ2-6,TRBD2,TRBV7-8,many,CASSLESGGTGANVLTF,TGTGCCAGCAGCCTGGAGAGCGGGGGCACTGGGGCCAACGTCCTGACTTTC
TRBJ1-1,.,TRBV10-3,many,CAISELGAYTEAFF,TGTGCCATCAGTGAGCTAGGGGCATACACTGAAGCTTTCTTT
TRBJ1-5,.,TRBV28,many,CASREVVPLVLSNQPQHF,TGTGCCAGCAGGGAGGTCGTACCGTTGGTCTTGAGCAATCAGCCCCAGCATTTT
TRBJ2-2,.,TRBV27,many,CASSLLAGPGELFF,TGTGCCAGCAGTTTGCTTGCGGGACCCGGGGAGCTGTTTTTT
TRBJ2-2,TRBD1,TRBV5-1,few,CASSKGQGFTGELFF,TGCGCCAGCAGCAAGGGACAGGGGTTTACCGGGGAGCTGTTTTTT
TRBJ2-4,TRBD1,TRBV4-3,many,CASSQERRQGTKNIQYF,TGCGCCAGCAGCCAAGAAAGGCGACAGGGGACAAAAAACATTCAGTACTTC
TRBJ2-7,.,TRBV6-1,many,CASSERLENEQYF,TGTGCCAGCAGTGAAAGGTTGGAAAATGAGCAGTACTTC
TRBJ2-7,.,TRBV4-3,.,CASSQESENSYEQYF,TGCGCCAGCAGCCAAGAATCCGAAAACTCCTACGAGCAGTACTTC
TRBJ2-2,.,TRBV6-2/TRBV6-3,many,CASRRTNVNTGELFF,TGTGCCAGCAGACGGACTAACGTGAACACCGGGGAGCTGTTTTTT
TRBJ2-5,TRBD2,TRBV27,.,CASSFRRELRQETQYF,TGTGCCAGCAGTTTCCGGCGGGAGTTAAGGCAAGAGACCCAGTACTTC
TRBJ2-1,TRBD2,TRBV20-1,many,CSARGLIAGGFNEQFF,TGCAGTGCTAGAGGGTTGATAGCGGGAGGATTCAATGAGCAGTTCTTC
TRBJ1-2,.,TRBV30,many,CAWSPDGADYGYTF,TGTGCCTGGAGTCCGGACGGGGCCGACTATGGCTACACCTTC
TRBJ1-2,TRBD1,TRBV7-9,many,CASSLVPGQGNNYGYTF,TGTGCCAGCAGCTTAGTCCCGGGACAGGGAAATAACTATGGCTACACCTTC
TRBJ1-1,.,TRBV19,few,CASSMFRHTMNTEAFF,TGTGCCAGTAGTATGTTCCGACACACCATGAACACTGAAGCTTTCTTT
TRBJ2-5,TRBD2,TRBV28,many,CASSYRLIRTSGLPGETQYF,TGTGCCAGCAGTTACCGACTCATAAGGACTAGCGGGTTGCCCGGGGAGACCCAGTACTTC